This T cell receptor beta chain was sequenced during a study of T cell responses to AZD1222 COVID-19 vaccine. The assay was immunoSEQ multiplex PCR, and TCRdb's table has in-frame clones only and misses some. The sample holds roughly 150,000 clones, about 90% seen once. The CDR3 contains 14 residues. Per the germline V gene, CDR1 is SEHNR and CDR2 is FQNEAQ (reference sequence). The V end lost 7 bases, the J end lost 1 base, and 10 bases lay between the germline ends. The sample here was peripheral blood, taken on day 0 of AZD1222 vaccination. The chain carries TRBV7-9 and TRBJ1-4, with D unclear. The clonotype was recovered from an adult in good health. For the CDR3, the DNA is TGTGCCAGCATACGCGGAGGAACTAATGAAAAACTGTTTTTT. It specifies CASIRGGTNEKLFF.